The 24 T cell receptor beta chains in this list originate from one sample, sequenced in a study of blood T cell repertoires in COVID-19. Assay used: immunoSEQ multiplex PCR; TCRdb lists only in-frame clones, some missing. Here the sample spans 150,000 to 190,000 clones, approximately 91% being singletons. Sequencing was performed on peripheral blood. These receptors were taken from a woman between 65 and 79 years old with acute or convalescent COVID-19.

The chain joins TRBV6-4 to TRBJ1-1; possibly TRBD1 for D (6 bases). Germline loops: CDR1 MRHNA, CDR2 SNTAGT. This CDR3 spans 13 amino acids. Trimming took 5 bases from V and 5 from J, leaving 12 bases between them. CDR3 in amino acids: CASSQEQGTEAFF. CDR3 coding DNA: TGTGCCAGCAGTCAAGAACAGGGAACTGAAGCTTTCTTT.

The gene calls are TRBV2 and TRBJ1-1; 11 nucleotides match TRBD1. The length of the CDR3 is 15 residues. Trimming removed 9 bases from V and 5 bases from J; junction bases left unmatched: 11. Germline CDR1 and CDR2: SNHLY and FYNNEI. As DNA, the CDR3 is TGTGCCAGTACTCGGACAGGGGGCCCCTTTACTGAAGCTTTCTTT. Protein: CASTRTGGPFTEAFF.

The chain uses TRBV28 and TRBJ1-4, with TRBD1 matching over 8 bases. This CDR3 spans 15 amino acids. Losses at the gene ends were 5 bases for V and 7 bases for J; bases not matched to a gene: 9. CDR1 MDHEN and CDR2 SYDVKM come from the germline V gene. Written as DNA, the CDR3 is TGTGCCAGCAGTCAGAGACAGGGGTGGGGTGAAAAACTGTTTTTT. It yields the protein CASSQRQGWGEKLFF.

The chain recombines TRBV27 with TRBJ2-2; no clear D gene. Germline V CDR1 and CDR2: MNHEY, SMNVEV (reference sequence). The CDR3 is made up of 14 amino acids. The V and J ends lost 5 bases and 2 bases respectively, with 9 bases between them. In nucleotides, the CDR3 is TGTGCCAGCAGTGCGGCAGCCAACACCGGGGAGCTGTTTTTT. This translates into CASSAAANTGELFF.

The chain uses TRBV11-2 and TRBJ2-2, with TRBD1 identical over 7 bases. Germline assignment: CDR1 SGHAT and CDR2 FQNNGV. The V segment lost 2 bases and the J segment 0 bases; nucleotides outside the gene matches: 6. This CDR3 spans 17 amino acids. The DNA for the CDR3 is TGTGCCAGCAGCTTATTAGCGACAGGGCCGAACACCGGGGAGCTGTTTTTT. This sequence encodes CASSLLATGPNTGELFF.

The V gene is TRBV18, the J gene TRBJ1-2; 7 nucleotides match TRBD1. V shed 1 base and J 3 bases; nucleotides not matched to a gene: 5. The CDR3 totals 15 residues. Germline V gives CDR1 KGHSH, CDR2 LQKENI. The CDR3 loop reads CASSPQGAVDYGYTF. The DNA of the CDR3 is TGTGCCAGCTCACCACAGGGGGCTGTGGACTATGGCTACACCTTC. Full variable domain (missing parts from reference TRBV18 and TRBJ1-2): NAGVMQNPRHLVRRRGQEARLRCSPMKGHSHVYWYRQLPEEGLKFMVYLQKENIIDESGMPKERFSAEFPKEGPSILRIQQVVRGDSAAYFCASSPQGAVDYGYTFGSGTRLTVV.

Only a few counts were recorded for this clone. The chain joins TRBV2 to TRBJ1-5; 9 positions match TRBD1. Germline assignment: CDR1 SNHLY and CDR2 FYNNEI. V gave up 5 bases and J gave up 1 base; unmatched junction bases: 3. This CDR3 has 15 residues. CDR3 nucleotide sequence: TGTGCCAGCAGTTCGGGGACAGGGAGCAATCAGCCCCAGCATTTT. Its protein is CASSSGTGSNQPQHF.

The rearrangement uses TRBV4-2 and TRBJ1-2; D remains ambiguous. V was shortened by 3 bases and J by 2 bases, with 10 bases between the two germline ends. Germline V CDR1 and CDR2: LGHNA, YNFKEQ. CDR3 length equals 14 residues. This chain's CDR3 is CASSQTSINYGYTF. In DNA, the CDR3 is TGTGCCAGCAGCCAGACAAGTATCAACTATGGCTACACCTTC.

The V call is TRBV24-1, the J call TRBJ2-3; no clear D gene. The CDR3 extends over 13 amino acids. Germline V lookup: CDR1 KGHDR, CDR2 SFDVKD. The V end was cut by 6 bases, the J end by 2 bases, with 8 bases between. DNA of the CDR3: TGTGCCACCAGTACGGTGGTCACAGATACGCAGTATTTT. Protein sequence: CATSTVVTDTQYF.

The chain uses TRBV7-2 and TRBJ1-2, with 10 bases matching TRBD1. The CDR3 loop spans 15 amino acids. Germline trimming cut 5 bases from V and 2 bases from J; bases unmatched to any gene: 5. Germline-derived CDR1 and CDR2 are SGHTA and FQGNSA. The CDR3 DNA is TGTGCCAGCAGCCCCCGGACAGGGGGAAACTATGGCTACACCTTC. Translated: CASSPRTGGNYGYTF.

V is TRBV19 and J is TRBJ2-3; D might be TRBD1 (6 bases). V dropped 6 bases and J dropped 2 bases, with 18 bases sitting between them. Germline V CDR1 and CDR2: LNHDA, SQIVND (reference sequence). The CDR3 sequence is 16 residues long. Here the CDR3 reads CASSPWGPTLTDTQYF. The DNA for the CDR3 is TGTGCCAGTAGCCCCTGGGGGCCAACCCTCACAGATACGCAGTATTTT.

Concerning this clone itself: At one of its ends the junction is not consistent with the germline gene, which may arise from a read error. This sequence joins TRBV7-7 and TRBJ2-7; the match to TRBD1 covers 8 bases. This CDR3 contains 13 residues. Germline CDR1 is SSHAT and CDR2 is FNYEAQ (reference sequence). CDR3 region: CASSQGRQGAKYF. CDR3 coding DNA: TGTGCTAGCAGCCAAGGGAGGCAGGGGGCGAAGTACTTC.

This clone was picked up a small number of times. This chain uses TRBV7-9 with TRBJ2-4; D may be TRBD2 (7 bases). Trimming took off 1 base at V and 0 bases at J, with 10 bases between the two ends. Germline-derived CDR1 and CDR2 are SEHNR and FQNEAQ (reference sequence). This CDR3 is built from 16 residues. The CDR3 sequence: CASSLGGGLAKNIQYF. CDR3 DNA sequence: TGTGCCAGCAGCTTAGGCGGGGGCTTAGCCAAAAACATTCAGTACTTC.

The chain carries TRBV6-1 and TRBJ2-1, with 11 bases matching TRBD1. Germline CDR1 is MNHNS and CDR2 is SASEGT. The J segment lost 4 bases and the V segment lost 4 bases, leaving 6 bases of the junction unmatched. The CDR3 is made up of 16 amino acids. CDR3 protein: CASSARTGGLYNEQFF. In nucleotides, the CDR3 is TGTGCCAGCAGTGCCCGGACAGGGGGCCTTTACAATGAGCAGTTCTTC.

The chain has TRBV28 and TRBJ2-3; tentatively, D is TRBD1 (5 bases). Germline CDR1 reads MDHEN; CDR2 reads SYDVKM. The V end was cut by 7 bases, the J end by 11 bases, with 16 bases between. The CDR3 is made up of 12 amino acids. This CDR3 is CASIHFGQGQYF. CDR3 nucleotides: TGTGCCAGCATCCACTTTGGGCAGGGGCAGTATTTT.

The V call is TRBV4-1, the J call TRBJ1-4, with TRBD1 matching 11 bases. The CDR3 consists of 15 residues. J lost 7 bases, V lost 2 bases, and 3 bases had no gene match. Germline V CDR1 and CDR2: MGHRA, YSYEKL. CDR3 nucleotides: TGCGCCAGCAGCCAACATGGGACAGGGGGTGAAAAACTGTTTTTT. As protein: CASSQHGTGGEKLFF.

The V call is TRBV7-6, the J call TRBJ1-3; D is unclear. This CDR3 region has 14 residues. Germline V lookup: CDR1 SGHVS, CDR2 FNYEAQ. CDR3 DNA sequence: TGTGCTGGGTTCCAACGAAACAAGGAGAACACCATATATTTT. Translated, it gives CAGFQRNKENTIYF.

The chain recombines TRBV11-2 with TRBJ2-7; D uncertain. CDR1 is SGHAT, CDR2 FQNNGV, per germline. CDR3 size: 13 residues. The V end was cut by 3 bases, the J end by 1 base, with 7 bases between. The CDR3 is CASSFGGSYEQYF. CDR3 bases: TGTGCCAGCAGCTTCGGCGGATCCTACGAGCAGTACTTC.

This clone was recorded a few times. The chain is built from TRBV2 and TRBJ1-6; a weak D match, TRBD1 (6 bases). Trimming stripped 8 bases from V and 4 bases from J, with 12 bases between. Germline V gene data show CDR1 as SNHLY and CDR2 as FYNNEI. The length of the CDR3 is 14 residues. DNA for the CDR3: TGTGCCAGCGTGCAGGGGCAGTATAATTCACCCCTCCACTTT. Residues: CASVQGQYNSPLHF.

This chain joins TRBV27 and TRBJ1-1; D is ambiguous. V was pared by 0 bases and J by 5 bases, with 7 bases between. The CDR3 is made up of 13 amino acids. Germline V lookup: CDR1 MNHEY, CDR2 SMNVEV (reference sequence). CDR3 residues: CASSLSPRTEAFF. CDR3 DNA: TGTGCCAGCAGTTTATCCCCGAGGACTGAAGCTTTCTTT.

The chain carries TRBV3-1 (or the pseudogene TRBV3-2) and TRBJ1-4, with D possibly matching TRBD1 (5 bases). The CDR3 has 15 residues. Germline-derived CDR1 and CDR2 are LGHDT and YNNKEL (reference sequence). Between the trimmed V and J ends, which lost 5 bases and 0 bases, there was a span of 10 bases. The CDR3 DNA is TGTGCCAGCAGCAGACGACAGTCAACTAATGAAAAACTGTTTTTT. It specifies CASSRRQSTNEKLFF.

V and J are TRBV19 and TRBJ1-6, with 8 nucleotides matching TRBD1. With 5 bases clipped from V and 0 bases from J, the junction kept 3 bases outside the gene matches. The length of the CDR3 is 16 residues. CDR1 is LNHDA and CDR2 is SQIVND in the germline V gene (reference sequence). The CDR3 loop is CASSVDRVSYNSPLHF. CDR3 coding DNA: TGTGCCAGTAGTGTGGACAGGGTCTCCTATAATTCACCCCTCCACTTT.

The chain employs TRBV6-6 and TRBJ1-3; D not resolved. Germline CDR1 MNHNY, CDR2 SVGAGI (reference sequence). This CDR3 has 14 residues. Trimming stripped 6 bases from V and 0 bases from J, with 9 bases between. The CDR3 loop reads CASSSSGSGNTIYF. DNA of the CDR3: TGTGCCAGCAGCTCGTCGGGCTCTGGAAACACCATATATTTT.

The V gene is TRBV19, the J gene TRBJ1-4; 9 positions match TRBD1. This CDR3 has 14 amino acids. Per germline, CDR1 LNHDA and CDR2 SQIVND (reference sequence). V trimming: 5 bases; J trimming: 6 bases; junction bases outside the gene matches: 4. The CDR3 DNA sequence: TGTGCCAGTAGTCTGGGACAGGGTTATGAAAAACTGTTTTTT. This translates into CASSLGQGYEKLFF.